Listed below are T cell receptor beta chains from one sample, sequenced in a study of cytomegalovirus exposure and HLA in healthy donors. The protocol was immunoSEQ multiplex PCR, while the TCRdb copy is restricted to in-frame clones and leaves out a portion. The sample carries some 150,000 clones, approximately 79% recorded once. Sequencing used PBMCs. The receptors here all came from a woman in her forties in good health and CMV-seropositive. CDR3s include the opening cysteine and the closing phenylalanine or tryptophan. D genes are given only for firm matches. Some rows have no size entry. The others give once, few or many, or a class for an expanded clone.

d_call clone_size v_call cdr3_aa
TRBD2 - TRBV28 CASSSPGRVLETQYF
- - TRBV7-6 CASSLAHPRGNTEAFF
TRBD1 - TRBV19 CASSIYGTGVNQPQHF
- - TRBV18 CASSREGMSYGYTF
- - TRBV30 CAWRRKEGGSYNSPLHF
TRBD1 - TRBV5-6 CASSSLGGLDRGDGYTF
TRBD1 few TRBV2 CARRQGGTGELFF
- - TRBV7-3 CASSGTSTGELFF
TRBD2 once TRBV5-5 CASSLVPSGGFYEQYF
TRBD2 - TRBV5-1 CASSLGLAGQETQYF
TRBD1 - TRBV7-9 CASSPRTGVNTEAFF
- - TRBV5-4 CASSLGGGTEAFF
- - TRBV10-3 CAISESGDFYTEAFF
- - TRBV21-1 CASSPRTGGWEKLFF
- - TRBV9 CASSAAGGAGRQYEQYF
TRBD2 - TRBV7-3 CASSLNGGDYNEQFF
TRBD1 once TRBV6-5 CASSVTGGSTEAFF
- - TRBV15 CATSVFTPNAGELFF
- - TRBV9 CASSPGGMETQYF
- - TRBV6-1 CASSIHTDTQYF
- - TRBV7-6 CASSPGGVGNQPQHF
TRBD2 - TRBV6-5 CASSPLAGDYEQYF
TRBD2 - TRBV6-1 CASSERGATYNEQFF
- - TRBV7-9 CSSSLGEGATNEKLFF
TRBD2 - TRBV5-4 CASSQTSGGASYQETQYF
- - TRBV7-6 CASSLAAGIYNEQFF
TRBD2 - TRBV10-3 CAITNGLAGATYEQYF